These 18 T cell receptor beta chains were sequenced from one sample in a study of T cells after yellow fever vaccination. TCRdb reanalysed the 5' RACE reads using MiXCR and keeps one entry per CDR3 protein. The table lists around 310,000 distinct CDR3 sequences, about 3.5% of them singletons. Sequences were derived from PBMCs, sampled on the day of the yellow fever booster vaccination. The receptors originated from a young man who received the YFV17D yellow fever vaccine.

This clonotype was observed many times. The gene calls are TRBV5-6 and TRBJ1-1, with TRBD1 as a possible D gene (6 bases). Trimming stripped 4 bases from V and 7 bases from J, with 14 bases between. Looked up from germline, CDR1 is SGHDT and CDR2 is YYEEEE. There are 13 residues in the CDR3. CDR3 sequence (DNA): TGTGCCAGCAGCGATGACAGGACCCGTGAAGCTTTCTTT. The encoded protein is CASSDDRTREAFF.

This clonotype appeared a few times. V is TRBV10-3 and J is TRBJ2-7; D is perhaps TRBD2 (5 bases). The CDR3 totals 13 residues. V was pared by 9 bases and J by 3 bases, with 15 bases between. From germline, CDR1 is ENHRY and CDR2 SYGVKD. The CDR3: CAMSPGKDYEQYV. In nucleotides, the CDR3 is TGTGCCATGAGCCCGGGAAAAGACTACGAGCAGTACGTC.

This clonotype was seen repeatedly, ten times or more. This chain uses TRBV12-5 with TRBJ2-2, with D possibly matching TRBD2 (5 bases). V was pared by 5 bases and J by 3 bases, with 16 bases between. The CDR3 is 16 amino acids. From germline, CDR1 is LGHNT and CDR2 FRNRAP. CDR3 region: CASGPIWTGDTGELFF. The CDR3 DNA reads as TGTGCTAGTGGTCCCATTTGGACTGGAGACACCGGGGAGCTGTTTTTT. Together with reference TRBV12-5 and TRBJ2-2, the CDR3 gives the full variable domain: DARVTQTPRHKVTEMGQEVTMRCQPILGHNTVFWYRQTMMQGLELLAYFRNRAPLDDSGMPKDRFSAEMPDATLATLKIQPSEPRDSAVYFCASGPIWTGDTGELFFGEGSRLTVL.

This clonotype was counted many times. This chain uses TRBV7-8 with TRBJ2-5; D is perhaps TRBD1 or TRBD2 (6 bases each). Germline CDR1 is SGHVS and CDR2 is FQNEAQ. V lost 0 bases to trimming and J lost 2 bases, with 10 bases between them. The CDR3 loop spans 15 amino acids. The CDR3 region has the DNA TGTGCCAGCAGCTTAGCGCGCGGGACACAAGAGACCCAGTACTTC. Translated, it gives CASSLARGTQETQYF.

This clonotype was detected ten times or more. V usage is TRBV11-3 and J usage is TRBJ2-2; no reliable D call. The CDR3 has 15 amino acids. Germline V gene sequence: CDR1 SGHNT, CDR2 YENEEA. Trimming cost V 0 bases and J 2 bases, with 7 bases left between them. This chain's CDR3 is CASSLDRANTGELFF. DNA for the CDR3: TGTGCCAGCAGCTTAGATCGGGCAAACACCGGGGAGCTGTTTTTT.

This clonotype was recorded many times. DNA for the CDR3: TGCAGCGTCTTCTACAACTCCCATGAGCAGTTCTTC. This gives the protein CSVFYNSHEQFF. The rearrangement joins TRBV29-1 to TRBJ2-1; D gene unclear. Germline values: CDR1 SQVTM, CDR2 ANQGSEA. Trimming removed 6 bases from V and 8 bases from J, with 14 bases in between. The CDR3 spans 12 residues.

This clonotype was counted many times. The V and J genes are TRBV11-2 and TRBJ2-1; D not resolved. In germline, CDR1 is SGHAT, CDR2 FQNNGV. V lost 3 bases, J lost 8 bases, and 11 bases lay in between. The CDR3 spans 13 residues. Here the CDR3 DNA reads TGTGCCAGCAGCTTTGACGTCCCCGATGAGCAGTTCTTC. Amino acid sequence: CASSFDVPDEQFF.

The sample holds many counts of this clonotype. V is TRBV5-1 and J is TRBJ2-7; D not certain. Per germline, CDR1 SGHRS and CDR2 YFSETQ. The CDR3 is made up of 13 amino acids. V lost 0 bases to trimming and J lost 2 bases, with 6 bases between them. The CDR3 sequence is CASSLAKTYEQYF. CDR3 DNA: TGCGCCAGCAGCTTGGCTAAGACCTACGAGCAGTACTTC.

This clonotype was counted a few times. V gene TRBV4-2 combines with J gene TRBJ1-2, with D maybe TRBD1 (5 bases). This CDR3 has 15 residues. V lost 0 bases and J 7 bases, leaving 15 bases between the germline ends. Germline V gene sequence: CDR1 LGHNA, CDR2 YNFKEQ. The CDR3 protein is CASSQEGVKVSGYTF. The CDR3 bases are TGTGCCAGCAGCCAAGAAGGGGTAAAGGTTTCTGGCTACACCTTC.

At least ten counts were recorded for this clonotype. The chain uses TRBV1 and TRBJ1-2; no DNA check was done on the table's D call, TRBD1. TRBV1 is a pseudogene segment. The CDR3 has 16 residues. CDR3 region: CTSSRGRGRENYGYTF. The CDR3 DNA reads TGCACCAGCAGCCGGGGCAGGGGGCGAGAAAACTATGGCTACACCTTC.

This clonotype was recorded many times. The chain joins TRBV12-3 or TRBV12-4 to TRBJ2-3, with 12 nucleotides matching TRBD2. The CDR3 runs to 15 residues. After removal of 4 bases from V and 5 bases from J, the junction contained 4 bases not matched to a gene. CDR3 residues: CASSSTSGRGDTQYF. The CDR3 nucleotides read TGTGCCAGCAGTTCGACTAGCGGGAGAGGAGATACGCAGTATTTT.

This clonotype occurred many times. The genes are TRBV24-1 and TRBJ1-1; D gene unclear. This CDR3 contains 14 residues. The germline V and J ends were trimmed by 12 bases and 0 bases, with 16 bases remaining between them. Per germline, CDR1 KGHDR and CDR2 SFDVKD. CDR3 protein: CASTTENMNTEAFF. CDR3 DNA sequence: TGTGCCTCCACCACAGAAAATATGAACACTGAAGCTTTCTTT.

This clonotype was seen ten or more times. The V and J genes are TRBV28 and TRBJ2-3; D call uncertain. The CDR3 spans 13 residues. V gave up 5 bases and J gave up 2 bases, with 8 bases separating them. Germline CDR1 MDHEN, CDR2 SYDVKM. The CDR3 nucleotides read TGTGCCAGCAGTCCCCAAGCCACAGATACGCAGTATTTT. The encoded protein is CASSPQATDTQYF.

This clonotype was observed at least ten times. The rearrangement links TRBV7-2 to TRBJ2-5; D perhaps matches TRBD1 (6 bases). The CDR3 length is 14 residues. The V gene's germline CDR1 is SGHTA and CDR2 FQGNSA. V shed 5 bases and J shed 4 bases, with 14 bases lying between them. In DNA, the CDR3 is TGTGCCAGCAGCGCGAATTTCAGGGGAGAGACCCAGTACTTC. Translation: CASSANFRGETQYF.

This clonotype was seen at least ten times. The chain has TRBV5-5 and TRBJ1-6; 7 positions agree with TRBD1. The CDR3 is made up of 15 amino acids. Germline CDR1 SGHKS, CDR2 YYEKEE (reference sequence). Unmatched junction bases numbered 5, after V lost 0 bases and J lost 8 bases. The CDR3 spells CASSLVRTGHSPLHF. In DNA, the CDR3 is TGTGCCAGCAGCTTGGTTCGGACAGGCCATTCACCCCTCCACTTT.

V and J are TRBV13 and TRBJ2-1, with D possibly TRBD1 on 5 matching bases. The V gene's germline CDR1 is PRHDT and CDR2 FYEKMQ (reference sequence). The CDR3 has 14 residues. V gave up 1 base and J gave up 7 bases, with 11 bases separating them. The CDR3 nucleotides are TGTGCCAGCAGCTTAGATCTGGGGCCGAATGAGCAGTTCTTC. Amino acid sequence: CASSLDLGPNEQFF.

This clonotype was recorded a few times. DNA of the CDR3: TGTGCCAGCAGTCTAGTCAGGGGGCAGGTAGATACGCAGTATTTT. Translation: CASSLVRGQVDTQYF. The chain combines TRBV12-3 or TRBV12-4 with TRBJ2-3; 8 bases agree with TRBD1. The CDR3 sequence is 15 residues long. Losses at the gene ends were 5 bases for V and 5 bases for J; bases not matched to a gene: 9.

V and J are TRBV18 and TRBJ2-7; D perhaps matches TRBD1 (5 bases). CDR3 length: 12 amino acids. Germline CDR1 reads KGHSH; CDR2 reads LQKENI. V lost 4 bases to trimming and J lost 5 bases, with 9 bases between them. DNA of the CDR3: TGTGCCAGCTCACGGTCCAGGGACGAGCAGTACGTC. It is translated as CASSRSRDEQYV.